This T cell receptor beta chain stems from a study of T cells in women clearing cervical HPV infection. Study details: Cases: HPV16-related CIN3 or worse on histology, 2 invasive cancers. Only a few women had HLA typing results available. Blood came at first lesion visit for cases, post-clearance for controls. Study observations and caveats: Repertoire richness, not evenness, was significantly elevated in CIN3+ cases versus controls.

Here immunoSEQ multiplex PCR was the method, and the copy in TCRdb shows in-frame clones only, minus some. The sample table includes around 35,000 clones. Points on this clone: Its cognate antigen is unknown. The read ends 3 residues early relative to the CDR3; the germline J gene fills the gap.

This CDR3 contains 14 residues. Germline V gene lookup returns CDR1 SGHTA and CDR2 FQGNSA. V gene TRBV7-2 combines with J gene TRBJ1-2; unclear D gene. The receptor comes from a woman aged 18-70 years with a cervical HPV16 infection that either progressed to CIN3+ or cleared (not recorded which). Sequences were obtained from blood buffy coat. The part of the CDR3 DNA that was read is TGTGCCAGCAGCTTAGCCCCAACGAGCCACGAC. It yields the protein CASSLAPTSHD. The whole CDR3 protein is CASSLAPTSHDYTF. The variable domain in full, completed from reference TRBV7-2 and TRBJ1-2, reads GAGVSQSPSNKVTEKGKDVELRCDPISGHTALYWYRQSLGQGLEFLIYFQGNSAPDKSGLPSDRFSAERTGGSVSTLTIQRTQQEDSAVYLCASSLAPTSHDYTFGSGTRLTVV.